Listed below are T cell receptor beta chains from one sample, sequenced in a study of blood T cell repertoires in COVID-19. Generated by immunoSEQ multiplex PCR, the TCRdb table keeps only in-frame clones and is missing some. Of around 250,000 clones listed, about 90% are singletons. The sequenced material came from peripheral blood. These receptors were obtained from an older woman with COVID-19, enrolled during active disease. Each CDR3 is given with its conserved first and last residue. A D gene is named only where the DNA matches it firmly. For some rows the clone size is stated as once, few or many, or as a class when expanded; others skip it.

CDR3 DNA	CDR3 protein	D gene	V gene	J gene	clone size
TGTGCTAGTGGTTTGATCGGTTATTCCTACGAGCAGTACTTC	CASGLIGYSYEQYF	NA	TRBV12-5	TRBJ2-7	few
TGTGCCAGCTCACCACCTCAGGGAGCCAACGTCCTGACTTTC	CASSPPQGANVLTF	NA	TRBV18	TRBJ2-6	NA
TGTGCCAGCAGCCCCCCCGGACTATATAATTCACCCCTCCACTTT	CASSPPGLYNSPLHF	NA	TRBV5-6	TRBJ1-6	NA
TGTGCCAGCAGCAAAGTCCCCCAGGGGCAAGGAGGCTACACCTTC	CASSKVPQGQGGYTF	NA	TRBV21-1	TRBJ1-2	NA
TGCGCCAGCCGAGGAATCAGGGTGAACACTGAAGCTTTCTTT	CASRGIRVNTEAFF	NA	TRBV4-1	TRBJ1-1	NA
TGTGCCAGCAGTCCCCGGGTAGCGGGGATCACCCCAGATACGCAGTATTTT	CASSPRVAGITPDTQYF	TRBD2	TRBV25-1	TRBJ2-3	NA
TGTGTCAGCTCCCCAAGACGGGGAACCACTGAAGCTTTCTTT	CVSSPRRGTTEAFF	NA	TRBV18	TRBJ1-1	NA
TGTGCCAGCAGACTCTTGGGGGGTCGGGGCTACACCTTC	CASRLLGGRGYTF	NA	TRBV6-5	TRBJ1-2	NA
TGTGCCAGCAGCGACTGGCGGAGACGGTCCTCCTACAATGAGCAGTTCTTC	CASSDWRRRSSYNEQFF	NA	TRBV5-6	TRBJ2-1	NA
TGTGCCAGCAGCCAAGACCCCTTCAATGAGCAGTTCTTC	CASSQDPFNEQFF	NA	TRBV3-1/TRBV3-2	TRBJ2-1	NA
TGCGCCAGCAGCTACTACTCGGACAGGGGAGCGTCACCCCTCCACTTT	CASSYYSDRGASPLHF	TRBD1	TRBV5-1	TRBJ1-6	NA
TGTGCCAGTAGTAGGCGGGGTGTTCAGTCCTACGAGCAGTACTTC	CASSRRGVQSYEQYF	NA	TRBV19	TRBJ2-7	NA
TGTGCCAGCAGTGAAGACAGGGGGGCGAATACGCAGTATTTT	CASSEDRGANTQYF	TRBD1	TRBV6-1	TRBJ2-3	NA
TGTGCCTGGAACAGGGACAGGCAGGCCACCTTC	CAWNRDRQATF	TRBD1	TRBV30	TRBJ1-2	NA
TGTGCCAGCAGTCCCTCCGCGGGTTTACTCTATAATTCACCCCTCCACTTT	CASSPSAGLLYNSPLHF	NA	TRBV28	TRBJ1-6	NA
TGTGCCAGCATAAGGGGGTGGGCAGGTGATTCACCCCTCCACTTT	CASIRGWAGDSPLHF	NA	TRBV6-5	TRBJ1-6	once
TGCAGCGTCCAAAGGGACACTAACTCCTACGAGCAGTACTTC	CSVQRDTNSYEQYF	NA	TRBV29-1	TRBJ2-7	NA
TGTGCCAGCAGTTGGACAGGGGAGGGCGAGCAGTACTTC	CASSWTGEGEQYF	TRBD1	TRBV27	TRBJ2-7	NA
TGCGCCAGCAGCTTGGGCGTCGGAACTAATGAAAAACTGTTTTTT	CASSLGVGTNEKLFF	NA	TRBV5-1	TRBJ1-4	NA
TGTGCCAGCAGTAGAGGGATGGGCACTGAAGCTTTCTTT	CASSRGMGTEAFF	NA	TRBV28	TRBJ1-1	NA
TGTGCCAGCAGCAGTGGGACTTACTACAATGAGCAGTTCTTC	CASSSGTYYNEQFF	NA	TRBV11-2	TRBJ2-1	once
TGTGCCAGCAGCGTAGCTACAGGGAGGGCCATTCCAGATACGCAGTATTTT	CASSVATGRAIPDTQYF	NA	TRBV9	TRBJ2-3	NA
TGTGCCAGCAGCTTATCGGTTGGCAGGGCTGAAGCTTTCTTT	CASSLSVGRAEAFF	NA	TRBV7-8	TRBJ1-1	NA
TGTGCCAGCAGTTTGAAAACAGTTGCAGTCGGTGAAGCTTTCTTT	CASSLKTVAVGEAFF	NA	TRBV27	TRBJ1-1	NA
TGTGCCAGCAGCTCGACCGGGAGAACAGATACGCAGTATTTT	CASSSTGRTDTQYF	NA	TRBV5-5	TRBJ2-3	NA
TGTGCCAGCAGCTTAGCGGTGGGGACAAACACTGAAGCTTTCTTT	CASSLAVGTNTEAFF	NA	TRBV7-9	TRBJ1-1	NA
TGTGCCAGCAGCCCGAGGACAGGTTCCTACGAGCAGTACTTC	CASSPRTGSYEQYF	TRBD1	TRBV7-2	TRBJ2-7	NA
TGCGCCAGCAGCTTGCCTATAGCGGGGGGATCCGGATCCTACAATGAGCAGTTCTTC	CASSLPIAGGSGSYNEQFF	TRBD2	TRBV5-1	TRBJ2-1	few
TGTGCCACCAGTGATTCGCGGACAGGGGGCTCCTACAATGAGCAGTTCTTC	CATSDSRTGGSYNEQFF	TRBD1	TRBV24-1	TRBJ2-1	NA
TGTGCCAGCAGCGAACTTAATACTGAAGCTTTCTTT	CASSELNTEAFF	NA	TRBV2	TRBJ1-1	NA
TGTGCCAGCAGCTTAGTCGACAGCCCCAATCAGCCCCAGCATTTT	CASSLVDSPNQPQHF	NA	TRBV7-8	TRBJ1-5	NA
TGTGCCAGCAGCTCGCCCCGGACAGGGGTGATGGTGGGAGAAAAACTGTTTTTT	CASSSPRTGVMVGEKLFF	TRBD1	TRBV7-9	TRBJ1-4	NA
TGTGCCTGGAGTGTACAGAGTAGGGGCAATTCACCCCTCCACTTT	CAWSVQSRGNSPLHF	NA	TRBV30	TRBJ1-6	NA
TGCGCCAGCAGCTTAGCAGGGGATGGCTACACCTTC	CASSLAGDGYTF	NA	TRBV5-1	TRBJ1-2	few
TGTGCCAGCAGCTTACTAGCAAATGAGCAGTTCTTC	CASSLLANEQFF	NA	TRBV7-6	TRBJ2-1	NA
TGCGCCAGCAGCCCAGGTCCGGGACAGTACAGAGATACGCAGTATTTT	CASSPGPGQYRDTQYF	TRBD1	TRBV5-1	TRBJ2-3	NA
TGTGCCAGCAGCTTAGGACTATCGGGGGAGACCCAGTACTTC	CASSLGLSGETQYF	NA	TRBV7-7	TRBJ2-5	NA
TGTGCCAGTAGTATGCAGGATTATCAGCCCCAGCATTTT	CASSMQDYQPQHF	NA	TRBV19	TRBJ1-5	NA
TGTGCCAGCAGCTTAGGGTACGCAGGGCCAGAAAGCAATCAGCCCCAGCATTTT	CASSLGYAGPESNQPQHF	NA	TRBV7-2	TRBJ1-5	NA
TGTGCCAGCAGTGAATACTGGTCGAGCTCTGGAAACACCATATATTTT	CASSEYWSSSGNTIYF	NA	TRBV25-1	TRBJ1-3	NA